The clone carrying this TCR beta chain was recorded at least ten times. Antigen: not known. Patients aged 18 to 65 had newly diagnosed hyperthyroidism of under 2 months' duration. Researchers amplified the TCR beta CDR3 regions from RNA transcripts. The HTBI primer set drove a first-round RT-PCR of the TCR CDR3. TCRdb re-analysed the multiplex PCR reads in MiXCR, keeping a single row per CDR3 protein. The sample contains more than 300,000 distinct CDR3 sequences, 14% of which appear only once. The record originates from a study of T cells in Graves' hyperthyroidism and ophthalmopathy. V was pared by 4 bases and J by 8 bases, with 17 bases between. The CDR3 runs to 14 residues. Broader study findings: Blood also held most thyroid clonotypes expanded beyond 0.001. Ophthalmopathy could be told apart from stable hyperthyroidism with a 13 V-J model.

Material for sequencing was blood. This chain uses TRBV12-3 or TRBV12-4 with TRBJ1-2, with a weak D call TRBD1 (6 bases). This receptor was taken from a woman in her sixties with Graves' hyperthyroidism. CDR3 DNA: TGTGCCAGCAGTTATAGGGGTGGGGGCGAGGGCTACACCTTC. The encoded protein is CASSYRGGGEGYTF.